Described below is a single T cell receptor (beta chain) sequence and its context. This specimen comes from a study of blood T cell repertoires in COVID-19. About the research overall: The United States, Italy and Spain were the sources of the acute and convalescent COVID-19 samples. In each case, the material was cDNA or gDNA derived from T cells, B-cell-depleted T cells, or PBMCs.

Per the original methods: Reference gene primers were amplified, and this amplification served to estimate nucleated cell counts. Only in-frame clones appear in the TCRdb table, and some are missing; sequencing was by immunoSEQ multiplex PCR. The V and J calls and clone size are taken from that table; D and trimming were inferred from the DNA. The sample lists 15,000 to 20,000 clones, 89% seen once, with approximately 13% in the top ten. The V gene lost 4 bases and the J gene lost 2 bases, with 12 bases spanning the gap. CDR3 length equals 15 residues. Germline V gene sequence: CDR1 LNHDA, CDR2 SQIVND (reference sequence).

The V call is TRBV19, the J call TRBJ1-5; tentatively, D is TRBD1 (5 bases). Sequencing was performed on peripheral blood. This TCR was recovered from a man between 60 and 75 years old with active COVID-19. The DNA of the CDR3 is TGTGCCAGTAGTAAAATAAAGACAGGCAATCAGCCCCAGCATTTT. It translates to CASSKIKTGNQPQHF.